This T cell receptor (beta chain) was captured by sequencing in a study of blood T cell repertoires in COVID-19. Study details: The cDNA or gDNA used as material had been derived from T cells, B-cell-depleted T cells, or PBMCs.

Enrollees, roughly 18 to 95 years old, lived in approximately 25 US areas. Repertoires were generated with immunoSEQ multiplex PCR, while TCRdb's copy carries only in-frame clones and drops some. The sample lists approximately 250,000 clones; approximately 85% were seen once. Germline CDR1 reads SQVTM; CDR2 reads ANQGSEA. The CDR3 length is 13 residues. The sample comprised PBMCs or T cells enriched from blood (not recorded which). The sequence came from a woman aged 45 to 65 with acute COVID-19. The J gene is TRBJ1-2, the V gene TRBV29-1; D is unresolved. The CDR3 DNA reads as TGCACCACCGGGAGTACGGGGTTCTATGGCTACACCTTC. Translation gives CTTGSTGFYGYTF.